One and the same sample provided the 9 T cell receptor beta chains below, sequenced in a study of T-cell memory formation after mild COVID-19. TCRdb recomputed calls from the 5' RACE reads with MiXCR, one row per CDR3 protein. The sample has hundreds of thousands of distinct CDR3 sequences, approximately 15% seen once. Input material: PBMCs or a T cell subset sorted from them (not recorded which). The receptors here all came from a man younger than 30 who had mild COVID-19 (a few samples of this study predate the infection). Cell type and time point are not known.

The CDR3 reads CASSGEIQPQHF. The CDR3 DNA sequence: TGTGCCAGCTCGGGGGAAATTCAGCCCCAGCATTTT. This chain joins TRBV2 and TRBJ1-5, with a possible D match to TRBD1 (5 bases). The germline CDR1 and CDR2 sequences are SNHLY and FYNNEI. V dropped 8 bases and J dropped 6 bases, with 11 bases sitting between them. CDR3 size: 12 residues.

The chain employs TRBV7-9 and TRBJ1-1, with D unresolved. The V gene's germline CDR1 is SEHNR and CDR2 FQNEAQ (reference sequence). This CDR3 contains 14 residues. Trimming pared 5 bases from V and 3 bases from J, leaving 13 bases between. CDR3 sequence reads: CASSLTAGDTEAFF. In DNA form, the CDR3 reads TGTGCCAGCAGCCTCACAGCCGGGGACACTGAAGCTTTCTTT.

This clonotype has ten or more counts. CDR3 coding DNA: TGTGCCAGCAGATTGGTGACAGGTCGCTATGGCTACACCTTC. The encoded protein is CASRLVTGRYGYTF. The chain is built from TRBV28 and TRBJ1-2; a weak D match, TRBD1 (6 bases). The CDR3 extends over 14 amino acids. Trimming pared 6 bases from V and 4 bases from J, leaving 15 bases between. The germline V gene has CDR1 MDHEN and CDR2 SYDVKM.

Many counts were recorded for this clonotype. The rearrangement links TRBV4-2 to TRBJ2-5, with D possibly matching TRBD2 (6 bases). V gave up 2 bases and J gave up 5 bases, with 18 bases separating them. This CDR3 is built from 16 residues. Germline values: CDR1 LGHNA, CDR2 YNFKEQ. CDR3 nucleotide sequence: TGTGCCAGCAGCCAATACCTGGGGGAGGCCCAGGAGACCCAGTACTTC. Translation: CASSQYLGEAQETQYF.

The chain uses TRBV3-1 and TRBJ1-2, with D perhaps matching TRBD1 (6 bases). Trimming took 4 bases from V and 8 from J, leaving 17 bases between them. The CDR3 is 14 residues long. Per the germline V gene, CDR1 is LGHDT and CDR2 is YNNKEL (reference sequence). The CDR3: CASSRNRGAGGYTF. The DNA of the CDR3 is TGTGCCAGCAGCCGGAATCGGGGGGCGGGAGGCTACACCTTC.

This clonotype was detected a few times. This chain uses TRBV7-9 with TRBJ2-7; either TRBD1 or TRBD2 may fit D (6 bases each). V shed 5 bases and J shed 7 bases, with 18 bases lying between them. Germline V gene sequence: CDR1 SEHNR, CDR2 FQNEAQ (reference sequence). CDR3 size: 14 residues. CDR3 protein: CASSREGGIGEQYV. CDR3 bases: TGTGCCAGCAGCCGCGAAGGGGGGATAGGGGAGCAGTACGTC.

The V and J genes are TRBV15 and TRBJ2-1; D possibly corresponds to TRBD1 (6 bases). CDR3 length equals 15 residues. Per germline, CDR1 LNHNV and CDR2 YYDKDF (reference sequence). V dropped 1 base and J dropped 4 bases, with 11 bases sitting between them. The CDR3 reads CATSRVRGQYNEQFF. The CDR3 DNA reads TGTGCCACCAGCAGAGTACGAGGACAGTACAATGAGCAGTTCTTC.

This clonotype was detected only a few times. DNA for the CDR3: TGTGCCAGCAGTTTATTTCGGACAGGGGTGATCGAGACCCAGTACTTC. This encodes CASSLFRTGVIETQYF. V gene TRBV27 combines with J gene TRBJ2-5; 9 bases match TRBD1. V trimming: 1 base; J trimming: 5 bases; junction bases outside the gene matches: 8. Germline CDR1 reads MNHEY; CDR2 reads SMNVEV (reference sequence). This CDR3 is built from 16 residues.

V and J are TRBV5-1 and TRBJ1-5, with D hard to call. This CDR3 has 14 amino acids. V lost 0 bases and J lost 9, with 13 bases in between. CDR1 and CDR2 from the germline V gene are SGHRS and YFSETQ. This CDR3 reads CASSLASGGLPQHF. The CDR3 DNA sequence: TGCGCCAGCAGCTTGGCCAGTGGTGGACTGCCCCAGCATTTT.